Below, 25 T cell receptor beta chains from the same sample are listed, as sequenced in a study of cytomegalovirus exposure and HLA in healthy donors. The study ran its PCR with 60 Vbeta and 13 Jbeta primers. Here immunoSEQ multiplex PCR was the method, and the copy in TCRdb shows in-frame clones only, minus some. In the table there are roughly 140,000 clones, roughly 78% of which are singletons. The sequencing input was PBMCs. The origin of the receptors is a man aged 30 to 39 in good health and CMV-seronegative.

The V gene is TRBV11-3, the J gene TRBJ2-1, with D possibly being TRBD2 (6 bases). CDR3 length equals 15 residues. Germline V lookup: CDR1 SGHNT, CDR2 YENEEA. V was shortened by 1 base and J by 1 base, with 8 bases between the two germline ends. The DNA of the CDR3 is TGTGCCAGCAGCTTAGTGGGAGGATCCTACAATGAGCAGTTCTTC. This encodes CASSLVGGSYNEQFF.

This chain connects TRBV18 to TRBJ2-3; 9 positions agree with TRBD2. The CDR3 length is 15 residues. The germline V gene encodes CDR1 KGHSH and CDR2 LQKENI. With V trimmed by 3 bases and J by 3 bases, 4 bases remained unmatched. CDR3 nucleotides: TGTGCCAGCTCACCCATTGGACTAGCGACAGATACGCAGTATTTT. Translating it yields CASSPIGLATDTQYF.

This CDR3 is CASSPTESGANVLTF. The CDR3, as DNA: TGTGCCAGTAGTCCAACAGAGTCTGGGGCCAACGTCCTGACTTTC. V and J are TRBV19 and TRBJ2-6; D remains ambiguous. The CDR3 totals 15 residues. Trimming pared 5 bases from V and 1 base from J, leaving 9 bases between. Germline CDR1 reads LNHDA; CDR2 reads SQIVND (reference sequence).

The chain carries TRBV5-1 and TRBJ2-1; TRBD1 matches 9 bases. CDR1 SGHRS and CDR2 YFSETQ come from the germline V gene. Germline trimming cut 0 bases from V and 0 bases from J; bases unmatched to any gene: 4. The CDR3 consists of 17 residues. CDR3 DNA sequence: TGCGCCAGCAGCTTGGTACAGGGGGCCCTCTCCTACAATGAGCAGTTCTTC. Protein sequence: CASSLVQGALSYNEQFF.

This chain connects TRBV7-9 to TRBJ2-2; a weak D match, TRBD1 (5 bases). CDR3 length: 14 amino acids. CDR1 and CDR2 from the germline V gene are SEHNR and FQNEAQ (reference sequence). V lost 3 bases and J 6 bases, leaving 11 bases between the germline ends. Here the CDR3 reads CASSFLQGPGELFF. For the CDR3, the DNA is TGTGCCAGCAGCTTTTTGCAGGGTCCCGGGGAGCTGTTTTTT.

This rearrangement joins TRBV28 to TRBJ1-5; 7 nucleotides align to TRBD1. After removal of 2 bases from V and 0 bases from J, the junction contained 10 bases not matched to a gene. From germline, CDR1 is MDHEN and CDR2 SYDVKM. CDR3 length equals 18 residues. As DNA, the CDR3 is TGTGCCAGCAGTTTAAGCCCTGGGACAGCCCTTAGCAATCAGCCCCAGCATTTT. It specifies CASSLSPGTALSNQPQHF.

The J gene is TRBJ2-7, the V gene TRBV10-1, with D maybe TRBD2 (6 bases). CDR3 length: 13 amino acids. V lost 2 bases and J lost 9, with 14 bases in between. Germline V CDR1 and CDR2: WNHNN, SYGVQD (reference sequence). The CDR3, as DNA: TGCGCCAGCAGTGAGGTAGCCGAGGGAGGGCAGTACTTC. As protein: CASSEVAEGGQYF.

The rearrangement uses TRBV5-1 and TRBJ2-7, with D possibly being TRBD1 (7 bases). Germline V gene lookup returns CDR1 SGHRS and CDR2 YFSETQ. The CDR3 has 17 residues. Trimming removed 3 bases from V and 1 base from J, with 20 bases in between. The CDR3 is CASSSEGAPLFSYEQYF. In nucleotides, the CDR3 is TGCGCCAGCAGCTCGGAGGGGGCCCCGCTATTTTCCTACGAGCAGTACTTC.

Only one count was recorded for this clone. The chain employs TRBV2 and TRBJ2-3, with 8 bases that match TRBD1. The CDR3 consists of 14 residues. The V gene end was trimmed by 6 bases and the J gene end by 5 bases; junction bases not matched to a gene: 7. From germline, CDR1 is SNHLY and CDR2 FYNNEI. CDR3 sequence reads: CASRDGQGGDTQYF. The DNA of the CDR3 is TGTGCCAGCAGGGATGGACAGGGTGGAGATACGCAGTATTTT. Full variable domain (outside the CDR3, taken from reference TRBV2 and TRBJ2-3): EPEVTQTPSHQVTQMGQEVILRCVPISNHLYFYWYRQILGQKVEFLVSFYNNEISEKSEIFDDQFSVERPDGSNFTLKIRSTKLEDSAMYFCASRDGQGGDTQYFGPGTRLTVL.

The rearrangement uses TRBV7-3 and TRBJ2-3; TRBD2 might be the D (5 bases). The V end was cut by 2 bases, the J end by 1 base, with 7 bases between. Germline CDR1 is SGHTA and CDR2 is FQGTGA. There are 14 residues in the CDR3. CDR3 bases: TGTGCCAGCAGCTTAGGAGCGGGCACAGATACGCAGTATTTT. Its translation: CASSLGAGTDTQYF.

The V and J genes are TRBV21-1 and TRBJ2-5; the table's D call, TRBD2, has no DNA check behind it. TRBV21-1 is a recognized pseudogene. The CDR3 runs 17 residues. Written as DNA, the CDR3 is TGTGCCAGCAGCAATTTGCGGCCAAACCGATACTACCGGATTCAGTACTTC. Amino acids: CASSNLRPNRYYRIQYF.

This rearrangement joins TRBV7-9 to TRBJ2-7; unclear D gene. Trimming left V 6 bases short and J 5 bases short, with 14 bases between. The length of the CDR3 is 13 residues. CDR1 and CDR2 (germline): SEHNR, FQNEAQ (reference sequence). The CDR3 DNA is TGTGCCAGCAGGCTACCCGGGTCGGACGAGCAGTACTTC. Translated, it gives CASRLPGSDEQYF.

This chain joins TRBV29-1 and TRBJ2-3; 8 bases match TRBD2. V was pared by 0 bases and J by 1 base, with 3 bases of the junction left unmatched. Germline V gene sequence: CDR1 SQVTM, CDR2 ANQGSEA. This CDR3 comprises 15 residues. CDR3 residues: CSVEDGAGGTDTQYF. Written as DNA, the CDR3 is TGCAGCGTTGAAGATGGAGCGGGAGGCACAGATACGCAGTATTTT.

In this sample, this clone turned up a few times. The chain is built from TRBV5-1 and TRBJ1-4; perhaps TRBD1 as D (5 bases). The CDR3 has 15 amino acids. The germline V and J ends were trimmed by 5 bases and 4 bases, with 15 bases remaining between them. Germline values: CDR1 SGHRS, CDR2 YFSETQ. In nucleotides, the CDR3 is TGCGCCAGCAGTGGCGCGGGGGGAGGTAATGAAAAACTGTTTTTT. As protein: CASSGAGGGNEKLFF.

The CDR3 protein is CASQTTWDQPQHF. The CDR3 coding sequence is TGTGCCAGCCAGACTACCTGGGATCAGCCCCAGCATTTT. The chain is built from TRBV2 and TRBJ1-5; D gene ambiguous. The V end was cut by 8 bases, the J end by 5 bases, with 13 bases between. The CDR3 is 13 amino acids. From germline, CDR1 is SNHLY and CDR2 FYNNEI.

The chain links TRBV18 to TRBJ1-1; no reliable D call. The CDR3 is 16 residues long. CDR1 and CDR2 from the germline V gene are KGHSH and LQKENI. Trimming removed 3 bases from V and 0 bases from J, with 14 bases in between. For the CDR3, the DNA is TGTGCCAGCTCACCTACAGATGGGCAGCTGAACACTGAAGCTTTCTTT. Amino acid sequence: CASSPTDGQLNTEAFF.

V and J are TRBV28 and TRBJ2-7; D is perhaps TRBD2 (5 bases). The CDR3 sequence is 12 residues long. CDR1 is MDHEN, CDR2 SYDVKM, per germline. The ends were cut back, 7 bases at V and 5 bases at J, with 12 bases in the middle. The CDR3 coding sequence is TGTGCCAGCACTGGAATGAGGGACGAGCAGTACTTC. Protein sequence: CASTGMRDEQYF.

V gene TRBV15 combines with J gene TRBJ2-2; D might be TRBD1 (6 bases). Germline assignment: CDR1 LNHNV and CDR2 YYDKDF (reference sequence). CDR3 length equals 16 residues. The V end was cut by 5 bases, the J end by 2 bases, with 15 bases between. The CDR3 sequence: CATSSRQATNTGELFF. The CDR3 DNA follows: TGTGCCACCAGCTCGCGACAGGCAACAAACACCGGGGAGCTGTTTTTT.

The rearrangement joins TRBV6-4 to TRBJ1-4; D is unclear. This CDR3 is 15 amino acids long. The germline gives CDR1 MRHNA, CDR2 SNTAGT. Trimming cost V 1 base and J 8 bases, with 14 bases left between them. In DNA, the CDR3 is TGTGCCAGCAGTGACTTCGCGGGCCCTGGGGAAAAACTGTTTTTT. Protein sequence: CASSDFAGPGEKLFF.

V gene TRBV5-1 combines with J gene TRBJ1-4; D is ambiguous. The ends were cut back, 4 bases at V and 8 bases at J, with 9 bases in the middle. The CDR3 totals 12 residues. CDR1 SGHRS and CDR2 YFSETQ come from the germline V gene. In DNA, the CDR3 is TGCGCCAGCAGCGATGTCGGGGAAAAACTGTTTTTT. It specifies CASSDVGEKLFF. The full variable domain, with the rest looked up from reference TRBV5-1 and TRBJ1-4, is KAGVTQTPRYLIKTRGQQVTLSCSPISGHRSVSWYQQTPGQGLQFLFEYFSETQRNKGNFPGRFSGRQFSNSRSEMNVSTLELGDSALYLCASSDVGEKLFFGSGTQLSVL.

This clone was observed a handful of times. The gene calls are TRBV14 and TRBJ2-7, with TRBD2 matching 14 bases. Germline V gene data show CDR1 as SGHDN and CDR2 as FVKESK. There are 15 residues in the CDR3. V gave up 5 bases and J gave up 5 bases; unmatched junction bases: 5. The CDR3 DNA sequence: TGTGCCAGCAGCTCCTGGACTAGCGGGAGGAACGAGCAGTACTTC. It translates to CASSSWTSGRNEQYF.

V and J are TRBV28 and TRBJ1-1, with 7 bases fitting TRBD1. The CDR3 contains 13 residues. Looked up from germline, CDR1 is MDHEN and CDR2 is SYDVKM. V lost 5 bases to trimming and J lost 1 base; unmatched junction nucleotides: 1. The CDR3 bases are TGTGCCAGCAGTGGGACAGAGAACACTGAAGCTTTCTTT. This sequence encodes CASSGTENTEAFF.

The chain recombines TRBV30 with TRBJ2-2; 7 positions match TRBD2. The V segment lost 2 bases and the J segment 5 bases; nucleotides outside the gene matches: 8. This CDR3 contains 15 residues. CDR1 and CDR2 from the germline V gene are GTSNPN and SVGIG (reference sequence). The CDR3 nucleotides are TGTGCCTGGAGTCTTCCCGGGAGGAGGACCGGGGAGCTGTTTTTT. It encodes CAWSLPGRRTGELFF.

This chain uses TRBV25-1 with TRBJ2-5, with 8 bases fitting TRBD1. The junction had 6 bases not matched to a gene; V was cut back by 1 base and J by 2 bases. CDR3 length: 16 amino acids. In germline, CDR1 is MGHDK, CDR2 SYGVNS. The chain's CDR3 is CASSESPGTGQETQYF. DNA for the CDR3: TGTGCCAGCAGTGAATCACCAGGGACAGGTCAAGAGACCCAGTACTTC.

V gene TRBV1 combines with J gene TRBJ2-3; TRBD2 is the table's D call and was not checked against the DNA. TRBV1 is marked as a pseudogene. This CDR3 is 18 amino acids long. The CDR3 loop reads CTSGTRRTSGVGTDTQYF. The CDR3 coding sequence is TGCACCAGCGGGACGCGCAGGACTAGCGGTGTAGGTACAGATACGCAGTATTTT.